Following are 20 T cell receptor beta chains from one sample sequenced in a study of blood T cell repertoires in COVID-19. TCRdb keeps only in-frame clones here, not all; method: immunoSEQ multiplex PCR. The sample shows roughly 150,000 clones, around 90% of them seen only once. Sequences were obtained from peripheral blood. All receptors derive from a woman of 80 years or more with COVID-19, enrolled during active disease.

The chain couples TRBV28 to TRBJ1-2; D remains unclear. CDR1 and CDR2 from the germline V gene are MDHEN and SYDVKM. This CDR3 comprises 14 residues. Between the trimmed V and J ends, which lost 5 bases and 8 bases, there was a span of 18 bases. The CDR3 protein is CASSRGVRGHGYTF. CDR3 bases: TGTGCCAGCAGTCGCGGGGTTCGCGGTCACGGCTACACCTTC.

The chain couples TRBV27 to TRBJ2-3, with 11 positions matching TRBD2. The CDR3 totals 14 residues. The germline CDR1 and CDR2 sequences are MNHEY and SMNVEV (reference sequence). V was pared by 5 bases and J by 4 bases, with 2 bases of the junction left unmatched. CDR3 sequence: CASSPGLAADTQYF. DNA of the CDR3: TGTGCCAGCAGTCCGGGACTAGCGGCAGATACGCAGTATTTT.

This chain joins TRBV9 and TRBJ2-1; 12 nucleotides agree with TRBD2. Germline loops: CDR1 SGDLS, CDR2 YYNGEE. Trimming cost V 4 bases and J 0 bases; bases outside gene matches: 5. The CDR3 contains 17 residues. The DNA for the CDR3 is TGTGCCAGCAGCCCCGGACTAGCGGGGACCTCCTACAATGAGCAGTTCTTC. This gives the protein CASSPGLAGTSYNEQFF. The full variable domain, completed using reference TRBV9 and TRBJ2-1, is DSGVTQTPKHLITATGQRVTLRCSPRSGDLSVYWYQQSLDQGLQFLIQYYNGEERAKGNILERFSAQQFPDLHSELNLSSLELGDSALYFCASSPGLAGTSYNEQFFGPGTRLTVL.

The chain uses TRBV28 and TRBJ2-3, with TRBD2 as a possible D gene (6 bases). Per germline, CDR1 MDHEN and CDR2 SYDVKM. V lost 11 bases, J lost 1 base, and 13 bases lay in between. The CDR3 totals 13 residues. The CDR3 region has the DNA TGTGCCGGGTCGGGGGACGGCACAGATACGCAGTATTTT. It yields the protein CAGSGDGTDTQYF.

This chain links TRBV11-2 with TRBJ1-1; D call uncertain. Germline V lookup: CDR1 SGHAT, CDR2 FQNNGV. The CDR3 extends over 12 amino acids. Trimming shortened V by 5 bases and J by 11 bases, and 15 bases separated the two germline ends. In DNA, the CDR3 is TGTGCCAGCAGCCCCTATGTCGGAGCGGCTTTCTTT. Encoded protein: CASSPYVGAAFF. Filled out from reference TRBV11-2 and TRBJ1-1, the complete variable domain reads EAGVAQSPRYKIIEKRQSVAFWCNPISGHATLYWYQQILGQGPKLLIQFQNNGVVDDSQLPKDRFSAERLKGVDSTLKIQPAKLEDSAVYLCASSPYVGAAFFGQGTRLTVV.

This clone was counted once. CDR3 coding DNA: TGTGCCACCAGCGGCAGGGTCGGGAACTATGGCTACACCTTC. It is translated as CATSGRVGNYGYTF. V gene TRBV15 combines with J gene TRBJ1-2; possible D gene TRBD1, 5 bases. Germline CDR1 reads LNHNV; CDR2 reads YYDKDF (reference sequence). V lost 5 bases and J 2 bases, leaving 12 bases between the germline ends. This CDR3 contains 14 residues.

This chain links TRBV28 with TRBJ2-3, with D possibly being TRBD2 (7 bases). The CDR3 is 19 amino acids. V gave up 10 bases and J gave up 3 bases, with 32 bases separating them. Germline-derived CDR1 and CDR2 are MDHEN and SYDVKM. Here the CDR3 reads CATHGFGGENREGTDTQYF. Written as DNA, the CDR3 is TGTGCCACCCATGGGTTTGGCGGGGAAAACAGGGAGGGGACAGATACGCAGTATTTT. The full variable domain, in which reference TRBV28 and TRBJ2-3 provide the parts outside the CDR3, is DVKVTQSSRYLVKRTGEKVFLECVQDMDHENMFWYRQDPGLGLRLIYFSYDVKMKEKGDIPEGYSVSREKKERFSLILESASTNQTSMYLCATHGFGGENREGTDTQYFGPGTRLTVL.

The CDR3 loop is CASSTRSGTQETQYF. The DNA of the CDR3 is TGTGCCAGCAGCACAAGATCCGGGACTCAAGAGACCCAGTACTTC. The V gene is TRBV7-2, the J gene TRBJ2-5; tentative D call: TRBD2 (6 bases). This CDR3 is 15 amino acids long. V lost 5 bases, J lost 2 bases, and 15 bases lay in between. The germline CDR1 and CDR2 sequences are SGHTA and FQGNSA.

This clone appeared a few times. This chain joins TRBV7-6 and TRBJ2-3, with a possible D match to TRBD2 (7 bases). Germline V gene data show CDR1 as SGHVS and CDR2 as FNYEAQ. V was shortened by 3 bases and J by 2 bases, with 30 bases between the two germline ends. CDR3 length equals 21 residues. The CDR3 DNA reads TGTGCCAGCAGCTTCCCACCCCGGACGGGGGGCGTCACTTATACCACAGATACGCAGTATTTT. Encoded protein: CASSFPPRTGGVTYTTDTQYF.

The CDR3: CASSLQGGRDYEQYF. In nucleotides, the CDR3 is TGTGCCAGCTCGCTACAGGGGGGTCGTGACTACGAGCAGTACTTC. V gene TRBV18 combines with J gene TRBJ2-7, with 8 bases matching TRBD1. The CDR3 loop spans 15 amino acids. With V trimmed by 6 bases and J by 3 bases, 10 bases remained unmatched. Germline assignment: CDR1 KGHSH and CDR2 LQKENI.

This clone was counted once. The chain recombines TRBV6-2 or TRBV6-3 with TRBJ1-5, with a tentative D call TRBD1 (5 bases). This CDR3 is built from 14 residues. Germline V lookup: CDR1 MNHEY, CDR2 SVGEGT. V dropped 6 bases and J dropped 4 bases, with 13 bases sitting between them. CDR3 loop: CASSGTLGNQPQHF. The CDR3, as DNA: TGTGCCAGCAGCGGGACTTTGGGGAATCAGCCCCAGCATTTT.

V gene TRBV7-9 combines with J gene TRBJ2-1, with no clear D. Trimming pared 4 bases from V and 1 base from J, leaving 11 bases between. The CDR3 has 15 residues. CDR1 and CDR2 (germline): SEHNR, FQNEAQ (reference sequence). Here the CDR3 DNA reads TGTGCCAGCAGCTCCCATAGATTTTCCTACAATGAGCAGTTCTTC. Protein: CASSSHRFSYNEQFF.

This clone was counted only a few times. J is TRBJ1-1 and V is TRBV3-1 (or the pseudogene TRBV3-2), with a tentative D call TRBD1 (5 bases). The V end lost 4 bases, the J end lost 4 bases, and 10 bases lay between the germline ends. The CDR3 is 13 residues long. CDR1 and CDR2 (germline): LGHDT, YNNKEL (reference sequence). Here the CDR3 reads CASSPRTLTEAFF. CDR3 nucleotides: TGTGCCAGCAGCCCCAGGACACTCACTGAAGCTTTCTTT.

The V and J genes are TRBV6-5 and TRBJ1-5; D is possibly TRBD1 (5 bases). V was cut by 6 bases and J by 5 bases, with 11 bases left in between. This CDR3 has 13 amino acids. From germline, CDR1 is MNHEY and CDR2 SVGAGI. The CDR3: CASRGMTDQPQHF. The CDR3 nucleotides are TGTGCCAGCAGAGGAATGACAGATCAGCCCCAGCATTTT.

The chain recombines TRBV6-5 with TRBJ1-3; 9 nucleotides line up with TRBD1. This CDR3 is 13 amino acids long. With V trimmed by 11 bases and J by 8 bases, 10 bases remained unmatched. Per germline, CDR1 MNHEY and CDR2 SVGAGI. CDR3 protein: CAGGQGIGDTIYF. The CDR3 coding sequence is TGTGCCGGAGGACAGGGGATTGGGGACACCATATATTTT.

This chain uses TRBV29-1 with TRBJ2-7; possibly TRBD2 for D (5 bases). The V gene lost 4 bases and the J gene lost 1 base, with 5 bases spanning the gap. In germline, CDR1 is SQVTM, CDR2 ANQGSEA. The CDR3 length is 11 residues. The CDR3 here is CSVGLSYEQYF. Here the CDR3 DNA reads TGCAGCGTTGGACTATCCTACGAGCAGTACTTC.

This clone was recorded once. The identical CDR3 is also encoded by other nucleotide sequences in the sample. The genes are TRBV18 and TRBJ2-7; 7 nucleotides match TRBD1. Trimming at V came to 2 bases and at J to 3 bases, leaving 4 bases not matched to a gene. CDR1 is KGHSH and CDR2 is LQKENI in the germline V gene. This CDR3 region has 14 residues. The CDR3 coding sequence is TGTGCCAGCTCACCAAGGGCAGGGGGCTACGAGCAGTACTTC. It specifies CASSPRAGGYEQYF. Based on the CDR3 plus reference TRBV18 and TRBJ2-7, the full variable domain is NAGVMQNPRHLVRRRGQEARLRCSPMKGHSHVYWYRQLPEEGLKFMVYLQKENIIDESGMPKERFSAEFPKEGPSILRIQQVVRGDSAAYFCASSPRAGGYEQYFGPGTRLTVT.

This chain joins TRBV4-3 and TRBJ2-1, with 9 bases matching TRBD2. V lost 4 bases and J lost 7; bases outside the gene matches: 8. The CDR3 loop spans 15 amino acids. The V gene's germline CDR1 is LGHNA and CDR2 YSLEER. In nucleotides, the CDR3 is TGCGCCAGCAGCCCCGCGCCTAGCGGGAATAATGAGCAGTTCTTC. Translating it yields CASSPAPSGNNEQFF.

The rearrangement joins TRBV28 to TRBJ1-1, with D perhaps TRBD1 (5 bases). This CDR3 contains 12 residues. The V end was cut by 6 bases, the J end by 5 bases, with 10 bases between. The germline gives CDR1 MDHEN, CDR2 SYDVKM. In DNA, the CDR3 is TGTGCCAGCAGCGGGGGAGGGACTGAAGCTTTCTTT. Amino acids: CASSGGGTEAFF.

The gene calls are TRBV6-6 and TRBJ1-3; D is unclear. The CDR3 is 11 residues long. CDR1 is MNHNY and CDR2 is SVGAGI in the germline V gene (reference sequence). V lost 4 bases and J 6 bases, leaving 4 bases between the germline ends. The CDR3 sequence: CASSSLNTIYF. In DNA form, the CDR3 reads TGTGCCAGCAGTTCTTTAAACACCATATATTTT.